This is a list of T cell receptor beta chains from one sample in a study of OX40 agonist ivuxolimab in advanced cancers. Generated by immunoSEQ multiplex PCR, the TCRdb table keeps only in-frame clones and is missing some. The profile shows roughly 24,000 clones, 65% to 85% of them singletons. The specimen comprised CD4+ or CD8+ T cells sorted from blood, sampled in a trial of the OX40 agonist ivuxolimab. The receptor source for this set is an adult with an advanced solid tumor such as melanoma, head and neck, liver or kidney cancer. The CDR3 runs from the conserved cysteine through the conserved F or W. The D gene is left open where the match is weak. Clone size is given for some rows only: seen once, a few or many times, or a class if the clone is expanded.

size,V,D,J,DNA,CDR3
NA,TRBV10-3,NA,TRBJ1-1,TGTGCCATCAGTGGAAGTCTCCAGGGCGCCACTGAAGCTTTCTTT,CAISGSLQGATEAFF
NA,TRBV19,NA,TRBJ1-2,TGTGCCAGTAGGCACCGGGACGGCAACTATGGCTACACCTTC,CASRHRDGNYGYTF
NA,TRBV6-5,NA,TRBJ1-6,TGTGCCAGCAGTCACATAATGTCACCCCTCCACTTT,CASSHIMSPLHF
NA,TRBV14,NA,TRBJ2-3,TGTGCCAGCAGCCACGAGCCCCTATGGGATACGCAGTATTTT,CASSHEPLWDTQYF
once,TRBV7-2,NA,TRBJ1-2,TGTGCCAGCAGCCGACCCAGGACACTTGCTAACTATGGCTACACCTTC,CASSRPRTLANYGYTF
NA,TRBV27,TRBD1,TRBJ2-7,TGTGCCAGCAGTTTACGGACAGGGGTCGCCACCTACGAGCAGTACTTC,CASSLRTGVATYEQYF
NA,TRBV19,TRBD1,TRBJ1-2,TGTGCCAGTAAATCTCGGGACAGTTATGGCTACACCTTC,CASKSRDSYGYTF
NA,TRBV18,NA,TRBJ2-3,TGTGCCAGCTCACCACCGCGCGGGGCCCCTAGCACAGATACGCAGTATTTT,CASSPPRGAPSTDTQYF
NA,TRBV29-1,NA,TRBJ1-1,TGCAGCGTTGAAGTGGGGGCGGACACTGAAGCTTTCTTT,CSVEVGADTEAFF
few,TRBV25-1,NA,TRBJ1-6,TGTGCCAGCAGTGAGGCGGCCTGGGGTTCACCCCTCCACTTT,CASSEAAWGSPLHF
NA,TRBV4-3,NA,TRBJ2-1,TGCGCCAGCAGCCGTGTGGCCATCGACAATGAGCAGTTCTTC,CASSRVAIDNEQFF
NA,TRBV5-5,TRBD1,TRBJ2-3,TGTGCCAGCAGAACAGGGGGACCAGATACGCAGTATTTT,CASRTGGPDTQYF
once,TRBV7-9,TRBD2,TRBJ2-3,TGTGCCAGCAGCTTAGGGCTAGCGGGAATGGATACGCAGTATTTT,CASSLGLAGMDTQYF
once,TRBV4-3,NA,TRBJ2-6,TGCGCCAGCAGCCAAGTTTTGCAGGGGACTGGGGCCAACGTCCTGACTTTC,CASSQVLQGTGANVLTF
NA,TRBV6-5,TRBD2,TRBJ2-1,TGTGCCAGCAGTTCCCAAGGACTAGGGCGGCAGTTCTTC,CASSSQGLGRQFF
NA,TRBV9,TRBD2,TRBJ2-3,TGTGCCAGCAGCACCCGGGACTCCGGGAGGGATACGCAGTATTTT,CASSTRDSGRDTQYF
NA,TRBV11-3,NA,TRBJ2-7,TGTGCCAGCAGCTTAGTCGGATCAGCCTCGTACGAGCAGTACTTC,CASSLVGSASYEQYF
NA,TRBV19,NA,TRBJ1-5,TGTGCCAGTAGTATTAGGGGAAGTGGCAATCAGCCCCAGCATTTT,CASSIRGSGNQPQHF
NA,TRBV2,NA,TRBJ1-2,TGTGCCAGCAGAAACATGCTGGGGGGGGGCGCTGGCTATGGCTACACCTTC,CASRNMLGGGAGYGYTF
NA,TRBV2,TRBD1,TRBJ1-5,TGTGCCAGCGCTGGGACAGGGATTCAGCCCCAGCATTTT,CASAGTGIQPQHF
NA,TRBV6-5,NA,TRBJ1-4,TGTGCCAGCAGTAGAACAGGCCTAAATGAAAAACTGTTTTTT,CASSRTGLNEKLFF
NA,TRBV6-5,TRBD1,TRBJ2-1,TGTGCCAGCAGTTGGGGACAGGGGCTCTACAATGAGCAGTTCTTC,CASSWGQGLYNEQFF
NA,TRBV9,TRBD1,TRBJ1-3,TGTGCCAGCAGCTTACAGGGGGGCGACAGGGCTGGAAACACCATATATTTT,CASSLQGGDRAGNTIYF
NA,TRBV19,NA,TRBJ1-5,TGTGCCAGTAGTAGGACCCTCACGCGGGTTAGCAATCAGCCCCAGCATTTT,CASSRTLTRVSNQPQHF
NA,TRBV4-1,TRBD2,TRBJ2-7,TGCGCCAGCAGCCAAGACCTAGCGGCTCCCTACGAGCAGTACTTC,CASSQDLAAPYEQYF
few,TRBV19,NA,TRBJ2-2,TGTGCCAGTAGTTATGTCAGGATCGAGAACACCGGGGAGCTGTTTTTT,CASSYVRIENTGELFF
NA,TRBV5-7,NA,TRBJ1-2,TGTGCCAGCAGCTTGGCTCCAGGGGATGGCTACACCTTC,CASSLAPGDGYTF
NA,TRBV7-2,NA,TRBJ1-2,TGTGCCAGCAGCTTAGGAGGGGGAAACTATGGCTACACCTTC,CASSLGGGNYGYTF
NA,TRBV5-1,NA,TRBJ2-3,TGCGCCACTGGCACCCAGCCTAGCACAGATACGCAGTATTTT,CATGTQPSTDTQYF
once,TRBV21-1,NA,TRBJ2-2,TGTGCCAGCAGCAAAGGGGGCGGGGGCACCGGGGAGCTGTTTTTT,CASSKGGGGTGELFF
NA,TRBV7-6,TRBD1,TRBJ1-2,TGTGCCAGCAGCTTAGGGACAGGGAGTCAAGGCTACACCTTC,CASSLGTGSQGYTF
NA,TRBV4-3,NA,TRBJ1-4,TGCGCCAGCAGCCCAACGAGGGCGGGCAGTCGAAATGAAAAACTGTTTTTT,CASSPTRAGSRNEKLFF
NA,TRBV2,TRBD2,TRBJ2-3,TGTGCCAGCAGTGCCACACTAGCGGGGAGCACAGATACGCAGTATTTT,CASSATLAGSTDTQYF
NA,TRBV11-3,TRBD2,TRBJ2-7,TGTGCCAGCAGCTCCAAGCGGGAGGGAACATGGGAGCAGTACTTC,CASSSKREGTWEQYF
NA,TRBV9,NA,TRBJ1-4,TGTGCCAGCAGCGTAGGAGAACGATTAAATGAAAAACTGTTTTTT,CASSVGERLNEKLFF
once,TRBV4-2,TRBD2,TRBJ2-7,TGTGCCAGCAGCCAGAGGCCCAGGACTAGCGGGAGTAACGAGCAGTACTTC,CASSQRPRTSGSNEQYF